Listed here is a single T cell receptor (beta chain). This CDR3 has 16 amino acids. Looked up from germline, CDR1 is MNHNY and CDR2 is SVGAGI (reference sequence). Trimming took off 2 bases at V and 5 bases at J, with 16 bases between the two ends. Per the authors' pipeline: Junction-only sequences without quality scores were provided by ImmunoSEQ, so filtering was different. Sequencing used immunoSEQ multiplex PCR; TCRdb keeps in-frame clones, though not all of them. V and J calls plus clone size are reproduced from that table; the DNA served to infer D and trimming. The sample includes hundreds of thousands of clones, 90% to 98% of them seen just once. The data originate from a study of shared clonotypes between healthy human individuals.

The V and J genes are TRBV6-6 and TRBJ1-3; no clear D gene. The receptor's source is a man aged 25 to 45 in good health. Sequences were obtained from memory CD8+ T cells sorted from blood. Subset defined: CD45RO+ cells pooled with CCR7-negative TemRA cells. This chain's CDR3 is CASSYTRAGMRNTIYF. The CDR3 bases are TGTGCCAGCAGTTACACGAGGGCAGGCATGAGAAACACCATATATTTT.